This T cell receptor (beta chain) was captured by sequencing in a study of blood T cell repertoires in COVID-19. Using immunoSEQ multiplex PCR, the repertoire was profiled, and TCRdb retains in-frame clones only, with some absent. Here the sample spans some 260,000 clones, about 87% being singletons. Germline CDR1 reads SGHRS; CDR2 reads YFSETQ. V was pared by 0 bases and J by 10 bases, with 6 bases of the junction left unmatched. The CDR3 is 15 amino acids. The receptor's source is a woman between 65 and 79 years old with COVID-19, enrolled during active disease. The chain is built from TRBV5-1 and TRBJ2-1, with 11 positions matching TRBD2. The sequencing input was peripheral blood. The CDR3 DNA reads TGCGCCAGCAGCTTGGGACTAGCGGGAAGGGTGGAGCAGTTCTTC. Protein: CASSLGLAGRVEQFF.